The 14 T cell receptor beta chains presented below share a single source sample, sequenced in a study of cytomegalovirus exposure and HLA in healthy donors. PCR was performed using 60 Vbeta and 13 Jbeta primers. Produced via immunoSEQ multiplex PCR; TCRdb's table is partial and in-frame only. The data show tens of thousands of clones, with about 76% seen just once and about an eighth held by the top ten. The sequencing sample was made of PBMCs. The receptors were gathered from a male donor in good health and CMV-seropositive.

The chain joins TRBV5-1 to TRBJ1-2, with 9 bases aligning to TRBD1. CDR3 size: 15 residues. Germline trimming cut 0 bases from V and 1 base from J; bases unmatched to any gene: 1. From germline, CDR1 is SGHRS and CDR2 YFSETQ. The CDR3 coding sequence is TGCGCCAGCAGCTTGGGACAGGGGGGTAACTATGGCTACACCTTC. Amino acid sequence: CASSLGQGGNYGYTF.

The chain has TRBV6-1 and TRBJ1-1, with 11 bases matching TRBD1. The germline CDR1 and CDR2 sequences are MNHNS and SASEGT. With 6 bases clipped from V and 2 bases from J, the junction kept 5 bases outside the gene matches. This CDR3 has 15 amino acids. Here the CDR3 DNA reads TGTGCCAGCAGCCCTGGGACAGGGGGTAACACTGAAGCTTTCTTT. This translates into CASSPGTGGNTEAFF.

CDR3 sequence (DNA): TGTGCCAGCAGCTTACCCGGGGGTCAGCCCCAGCATTTT. This translates into CASSLPGGQPQHF. This chain connects TRBV7-2 to TRBJ1-5; the D gene is possibly TRBD1 (5 bases). Between the trimmed V and J ends, which lost 2 bases and 6 bases, there was a span of 8 bases. Germline CDR1 and CDR2: SGHTA and FQGNSA. The CDR3 sequence is 13 residues long.

The CDR3 nucleotides are TGTGCCAGCAGCCAGACGACAGGGGCGACCTACGAGCAGTACTTC. Translated, it gives CASSQTTGATYEQYF. The V call is TRBV6-6, the J call TRBJ2-7; TRBD1 agrees at 8 bases. Germline V gene lookup returns CDR1 MNHNY and CDR2 SVGAGI (reference sequence). This CDR3 has 15 amino acids. The V gene end was trimmed by 6 bases and the J gene end by 2 bases; junction bases not matched to a gene: 9.

J is TRBJ1-5 and V is TRBV15, with D perhaps TRBD1 (6 bases). The CDR3 spans 13 residues. V was pared by 4 bases and J by 11 bases, with 15 bases between. The V gene's germline CDR1 is LNHNV and CDR2 YYDKDF (reference sequence). The CDR3 protein is CATSTPDRPSQHF. CDR3 nucleotides: TGTGCCACCAGCACCCCCGACAGGCCCTCCCAGCATTTT.

This clone was seen once. The chain is built from TRBV15 and TRBJ2-7; 13 bases map to TRBD2. This CDR3 comprises 15 residues. Germline V gene lookup returns CDR1 LNHNV and CDR2 YYDKDF (reference sequence). Trimming cost V 4 bases and J 2 bases; bases outside gene matches: 2. CDR3 coding DNA: TGTGCCACCAGCAATGGACTAGCGGGGGCCTACGAGCAGTACTTC. This encodes CATSNGLAGAYEQYF. Complete variable domain (other parts from reference TRBV15 and TRBJ2-7): DAMVIQNPRYQVTQFGKPVTLSCSQTLNHNVMYWYQQKSSQAPKLLFHYYDKDFNNEADTPDNFQSRRPNTSFCFLDIRSPGLGDTAMYLCATSNGLAGAYEQYFGPGTRLTVT.

V and J are TRBV19 and TRBJ2-1; a possible D gene is TRBD2 (6 bases). Germline lookup yields CDR1 LNHDA and CDR2 SQIVND (reference sequence). CDR3 size: 13 residues. Trimming cost V 0 bases and J 7 bases, with 7 bases left between them. CDR3 bases: TGTGCCAGTAGTATAGAAGGGAGGAATGAGCAGTTCTTC. Translation gives CASSIEGRNEQFF.

The chain couples TRBV30 to TRBJ1-1; D unresolved. The germline V gene has CDR1 GTSNPN and CDR2 SVGIG (reference sequence). The ends were cut back, 0 bases at V and 1 base at J, with 12 bases in the middle. The CDR3 sequence is 15 residues long. The CDR3: CAWSVPRGRNTEAFF. The CDR3 DNA is TGTGCCTGGAGTGTACCCCGCGGGCGGAACACTGAAGCTTTCTTT.

V is TRBV5-8 and J is TRBJ1-2; D ambiguous. Trimming stripped 4 bases from V and 0 bases from J, with 7 bases between. Germline assignment: CDR1 SGHTS and CDR2 YDEGEE. This CDR3 contains 13 residues. Here the CDR3 DNA reads TGTGCCAGCAGCCTGAGTCCTAACTATGGCTACACCTTC. Protein sequence: CASSLSPNYGYTF.

This chain links TRBV4-2 with TRBJ1-1; D perhaps matches TRBD1 (6 bases). This CDR3 spans 14 amino acids. Trimming stripped 5 bases from V and 6 bases from J, with 16 bases between. Per germline, CDR1 LGHNA and CDR2 YNFKEQ. CDR3: CASSRVGGIAEAFF. DNA of the CDR3: TGTGCCAGCAGCAGGGTAGGGGGTATCGCTGAAGCTTTCTTT.

This rearrangement joins TRBV18 to TRBJ1-1; the D gene is possibly TRBD1 (6 bases). The CDR3 has 14 amino acids. The germline V and J ends were trimmed by 4 bases and 0 bases, with 9 bases remaining between them. The V gene's germline CDR1 is KGHSH and CDR2 LQKENI. Here the CDR3 DNA reads TGTGCCAGCTCACTGGGACAAATGAACACTGAAGCTTTCTTT. Amino acid sequence: CASSLGQMNTEAFF.

This chain links TRBV6-1 with TRBJ1-4, with 7 bases identical to TRBD1. J was trimmed by 1 base and V by 5 bases; bases with no gene match: 4. This CDR3 contains 15 residues. Germline V gives CDR1 MNHNS, CDR2 SASEGT. CDR3 residues: CASSSNRGTNEKLFF. CDR3 in DNA: TGTGCCAGCAGTTCCAACAGGGGAACTAATGAAAAACTGTTTTTT.

In its sample, this clone was seen once. V gene TRBV5-1 combines with J gene TRBJ1-2; D is unclear. CDR1 is SGHRS and CDR2 is YFSETQ in the germline V gene. This CDR3 spans 14 amino acids. V was trimmed by 0 bases and J by 4 bases, leaving 10 bases between them. The chain's CDR3 is CASSLAIEGYGYTF. For the CDR3, the DNA is TGCGCCAGCAGCTTGGCTATTGAGGGCTATGGCTACACCTTC.

This chain links TRBV11-2 with TRBJ2-7; 8 bases are a match to TRBD2. This CDR3 spans 12 amino acids. V was clipped by 4 bases and J by 6 bases; unmatched bases: 2. Germline CDR1 reads SGHAT; CDR2 reads FQNNGV. The CDR3 sequence is CASSSGLAEQYF. CDR3 nucleotide sequence: TGTGCCAGCAGCTCAGGACTAGCCGAGCAGTACTTC.